This T cell receptor (beta chain) was profiled in a study of radiotherapy plus CTLA-4 blockade in lung cancer (dated by TCRdb to between 2017 and 2018). Study-wide context: Objective responses were observed in about 17% of enrolled patients, and disease control was achieved in 30% to 40%.

Library method: the immunoSEQ multiplex PCR assay. In its TCRdb copy, this immuneACCESS table keeps in-frame sequences only and misses some clones. Where compared with another copy, unresolved V genes explain less than half of these, and the others have no known cause. The sample table holds 85,000 to 130,000 clones, of which about 84% were seen once. 2.4% of the sample is in the top ten clones. In this study, focal radiation therapy paired with CTLA-4 blockade (ipilimumab) was tested in patients who had chemo-refractory metastatic non-small-cell lung cancer. This clone came up once. It has no known antigen specificity. Base-call qualities are not available, and no considerably larger clone is one nucleotide away. Overall study outcomes, separate from this receptor: Early dynamic changes in blood T cell clones, together with increased serum interferon-beta after radiation, were reported as the strongest predictors of response. After treatment with radiotherapy and ipilimumab, TCR clones that came from tumors expanded in the peripheral blood.

The CDR3, from cysteine to phenylalanine, totals 14 residues. Just CDR3 DNA is preserved here, 42 bases in frame from base 1. Relative to germline, V is 5 bases shorter and J is 4 bases shorter, with 11 bases between their ends. The germline V gene gives CDR1 as SNHLY and CDR2 as FYNNEI. This receptor chain uses TRBV2 and TRBJ1-4, and perhaps TRBD1 as D gene, on 5 matching bases. This clonotype originated in a human donor with non-small cell lung cancer that progressed on radiotherapy plus ipilimumab. Some clones in this sample may be carry-over from other donors' samples. Sample: peripheral blood, taken from a patient treated with radiotherapy plus ipilimumab. The encoded CDR3 is CASSPGLNNEKLFF. The DNA is as follows: TGTGCCAGCAGTCCGGGACTTAATAATGAAAAACTGTTTTTT. The full variable domain, with segments outside the CDR3 supplied by the reference TRBV2 and TRBJ1-4 proteins, appears as EPEVTQTPSHQVTQMGQEVILRCVPISNHLYFYWYRQILGQKVEFLVSFYNNEISEKSEIFDDQFSVERPDGSNFTLKIRSTKLEDSAMYFCASSPGLNNEKLFFGSGTQLSVL.